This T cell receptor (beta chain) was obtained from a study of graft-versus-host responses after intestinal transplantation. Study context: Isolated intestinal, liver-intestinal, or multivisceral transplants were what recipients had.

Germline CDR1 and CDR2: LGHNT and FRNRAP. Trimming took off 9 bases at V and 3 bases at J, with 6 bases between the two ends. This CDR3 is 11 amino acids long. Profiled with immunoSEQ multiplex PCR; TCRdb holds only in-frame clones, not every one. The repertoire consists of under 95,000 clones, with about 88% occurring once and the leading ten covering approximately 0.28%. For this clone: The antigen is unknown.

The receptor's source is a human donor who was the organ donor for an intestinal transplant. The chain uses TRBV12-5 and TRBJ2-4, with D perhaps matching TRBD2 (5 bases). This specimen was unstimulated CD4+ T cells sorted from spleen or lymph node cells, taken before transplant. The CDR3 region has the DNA TGTGCTAGCCGGGGCAAAAACATTCAGTACTTC. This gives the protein CASRGKNIQYF. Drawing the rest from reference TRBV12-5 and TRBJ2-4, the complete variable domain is DARVTQTPRHKVTEMGQEVTMRCQPILGHNTVFWYRQTMMQGLELLAYFRNRAPLDDSGMPKDRFSAEMPDATLATLKIQPSEPRDSAVYFCASRGKNIQYFGAGTRLSVL.